A single sample gave rise to the 30 T cell receptor beta chains below, sequenced in a study of T cells in tumors after PD-1 blockade. Produced via immunoSEQ multiplex PCR; TCRdb's table is partial and in-frame only. The sample shows over 1,500 clones, about two thirds of them seen only once. The specimen was tumor tissue, collected before anti-PD-1 treatment. The receptors come from a human donor with cutaneous squamous cell carcinoma.

This clone was found once. The genes are TRBV4-1 and TRBJ2-3; D is unclear. The ends were cut back, 6 bases at V and 1 base at J, with 17 bases in the middle. Looked up from germline, CDR1 is MGHRA and CDR2 is YSYEKL. There are 16 residues in the CDR3. The CDR3 loop is CASREGMGKGTDTQYF. In nucleotides, the CDR3 is TGCGCCAGCAGAGAAGGAATGGGTAAGGGCACAGATACGCAGTATTTT.

Here the CDR3 reads CASSPVASARDGDEQYF. In DNA, the CDR3 is TGCGCCAGCAGCCCGGTGGCTTCTGCACGGGACGGGGACGAGCAGTACTTC. The chain recombines TRBV4-1 with TRBJ2-7; TRBD1 or TRBD2 may be the D gene (5 bases each). Germline CDR1 MGHRA, CDR2 YSYEKL. The CDR3 totals 17 residues. Trimming took 4 bases from V and 5 from J, leaving 24 bases between them.

This chain connects TRBV18 to TRBJ2-5; 12 bases are a match to TRBD2. In germline, CDR1 is KGHSH, CDR2 LQKENI. The V and J ends lost 2 bases and 1 base, in that order; junction bases with no gene match: 2. The CDR3 is made up of 16 amino acids. The CDR3 spells CASSPGLAGPQETQYF. The CDR3, as DNA: TGTGCCAGCTCACCAGGACTAGCGGGGCCCCAAGAGACCCAGTACTTC.

The rearrangement links TRBV28 to TRBJ2-7; 8 bases map to TRBD1. This CDR3 spans 12 amino acids. CDR1 MDHEN and CDR2 SYDVKM come from the germline V gene. V lost 6 bases, J lost 9 bases, and 7 bases stayed unmatched. The CDR3 DNA follows: TGTGCCAGCAGCTCCCAGGGGGCGAGGCAGTACTTC. Translating gives CASSSQGARQYF.

J is TRBJ2-2 and V is TRBV10-2, with TRBD1 matching over 11 bases. CDR3 length: 17 amino acids. Germline V gene data show CDR1 as WSHSY and CDR2 as SAAADI. Germline trimming cut 6 bases from V and 6 bases from J; bases unmatched to any gene: 12. The CDR3 spells CASSYPSGTGGPGELFF. For the CDR3, the DNA is TGCGCCAGCAGCTATCCCTCCGGGACAGGGGGTCCCGGGGAGCTGTTTTTT.

The chain combines TRBV7-6 with TRBJ2-1; the match to TRBD2 covers 7 bases. This CDR3 is built from 16 residues. The V gene end was trimmed by 1 base and the J gene end by 2 bases; junction bases not matched to a gene: 5. The germline CDR1 and CDR2 sequences are SGHVS and FNYEAQ. CDR3 in DNA: TGTGCCAGCAGCTTAGATCTAGCGGTTACCTACAATGAGCAGTTCTTC. Translation: CASSLDLAVTYNEQFF.

The chain combines TRBV30 with TRBJ1-5; D is perhaps TRBD1 (5 bases). Germline CDR1 GTSNPN, CDR2 SVGIG (reference sequence). V shed 0 bases and J shed 4 bases, with 13 bases lying between them. The CDR3 totals 15 residues. CDR3 nucleotides: TGTGCCTGGAGTGTACGTCGGGACCCTAATCAGCCCCAGCATTTT. Translation: CAWSVRRDPNQPQHF.

V usage is TRBV4-1 and J usage is TRBJ2-3; 7 bases line up with TRBD2. The CDR3 consists of 15 residues. Germline V lookup: CDR1 MGHRA, CDR2 YSYEKL. The V gene end was trimmed by 6 bases and the J gene end by 3 bases; junction bases not matched to a gene: 9. The CDR3 DNA reads TGCGCCAGCAGTGACCGGGCTAGCGGAACAGATACGCAGTATTTT. Protein: CASSDRASGTDTQYF.

This clone was seen a few times. The chain has TRBV2 and TRBJ2-1; D call uncertain. The V gene's germline CDR1 is SNHLY and CDR2 FYNNEI. The CDR3 totals 15 residues. V lost 3 bases and J lost 0, with 9 bases in between. CDR3 residues: CASSDPGSSYNEQFF. CDR3 nucleotide sequence: TGTGCCAGCAGTGATCCTGGAAGCTCCTACAATGAGCAGTTCTTC.

J is TRBJ2-1 and V is TRBV11-2, with a weak D call TRBD1 (5 bases). CDR1 SGHAT and CDR2 FQNNGV come from the germline V gene. The CDR3 consists of 13 residues. The V gene lost 8 bases and the J gene lost 5 bases, with 13 bases spanning the gap. DNA of the CDR3: TGTGCCAGCCACATCGACAGAGACAATGAGCAGTTCTTC. Protein sequence: CASHIDRDNEQFF.

This chain links TRBV6-5 with TRBJ1-4, with no clear D. Germline V gene sequence: CDR1 MNHEY, CDR2 SVGAGI. The CDR3 length is 10 residues. The V end lost 8 bases, the J end lost 5 bases, and 3 bases lay between the germline ends. Here the CDR3 reads CASENEKLFF. The CDR3 DNA sequence: TGTGCCAGCGAAAATGAAAAACTGTTTTTT.

The chain combines TRBV28 with TRBJ2-1, with D perhaps being TRBD1 or TRBD2 (5 bases each). Germline V lookup: CDR1 MDHEN, CDR2 SYDVKM. The CDR3 is 12 amino acids. V was shortened by 3 bases and J by 12 bases, with 12 bases between the two germline ends. The CDR3: CASSFGASGQFF. The CDR3, as DNA: TGTGCCAGCAGTTTCGGGGCAAGCGGGCAGTTCTTC.

The gene calls are TRBV3-1 (or the pseudogene TRBV3-2) and TRBJ2-1, with D uncertain. The CDR3 covers 13 residues. With 4 bases removed from V and 5 bases from J, the gap between germline ends came to 9 bases. Germline V gene data show CDR1 as LGHDT and CDR2 as YNNKEL (reference sequence). The CDR3 loop reads CASSRIGDNEQFF. CDR3 nucleotides: TGTGCCAGCAGCCGGATAGGAGACAATGAGCAGTTCTTC.

This clone was found a few times. The chain recombines TRBV25-1 with TRBJ2-3, with 9 bases matching TRBD2. The germline V gene has CDR1 MGHDK and CDR2 SYGVNS. This CDR3 comprises 16 residues. The V gene end was trimmed by 7 bases and the J gene end by 4 bases; junction bases not matched to a gene: 12. The CDR3 spells CASTQQGAGGSDTQYF. Written as DNA, the CDR3 is TGTGCCAGCACGCAGCAGGGAGCGGGGGGTTCAGATACGCAGTATTTT.

This rearrangement joins TRBV7-2 to TRBJ2-7; 7 nucleotides match TRBD2. The CDR3 is 16 residues long. With 1 base clipped from V and 0 bases from J, the junction kept 6 bases outside the gene matches. Germline V lookup: CDR1 SGHTA, CDR2 FQGNSA. For the CDR3, the DNA is TGTGCCAGCAGCTTAGTACCTAGCGGCGTCTCCTACGAGCAGTACTTC. It specifies CASSLVPSGVSYEQYF. Full variable domain (remainder filled in from reference TRBV7-2 and TRBJ2-7): GAGVSQSPSNKVTEKGKDVELRCDPISGHTALYWYRQSLGQGLEFLIYFQGNSAPDKSGLPSDRFSAERTGGSVSTLTIQRTQQEDSAVYLCASSLVPSGVSYEQYFGPGTRLTVT.

The chain uses TRBV10-3 and TRBJ2-2, with 10 bases identical to TRBD2. V was clipped by 3 bases and J by 4 bases; unmatched bases: 5. CDR3 length: 16 residues. Germline loops: CDR1 ENHRY, CDR2 SYGVKD. CDR3 DNA sequence: TGTGCCATCAGTGACTTAGCGGGGGGAGGCACCGGGGAGCTGTTTTTT. Protein: CAISDLAGGGTGELFF.

The V gene is TRBV7-8, the J gene TRBJ1-3, with a tentative D call TRBD1 (6 bases). The germline gives CDR1 SGHVS, CDR2 FQNEAQ. V gave up 4 bases and J gave up 2 bases, with 15 bases separating them. The CDR3 totals 16 residues. This chain's CDR3 is CASSSDTGRAGNTIYF. The CDR3 nucleotides read TGTGCCAGCAGCTCCGACACAGGGAGGGCTGGAAACACCATATATTTT. The whole variable domain, remainder taken from reference TRBV7-8 and TRBJ1-3, is GAGVSQSPRYKVAKRGQDVALRCDPISGHVSLFWYQQALGQGPEFLTYFQNEAQLDKSGLPSDRFFAERPEGSVSTLKIQRTQQEDSAVYLCASSSDTGRAGNTIYFGEGSWLTVV.

V usage is TRBV28 and J usage is TRBJ1-1, with no clear D. Germline V gene lookup returns CDR1 MDHEN and CDR2 SYDVKM. This CDR3 spans 19 amino acids. The germline V and J ends were trimmed by 5 bases and 1 base, with 26 bases remaining between them. CDR3 sequence: CASSPQVGKGSRQNTEAFF. The CDR3 DNA follows: TGTGCCAGCAGTCCCCAAGTCGGGAAGGGAAGTCGACAGAACACTGAAGCTTTCTTT.

The J gene is TRBJ2-4, the V gene TRBV3-1 (or the pseudogene TRBV3-2); D uncertain. Between the trimmed V and J ends, which lost 5 bases and 4 bases, there was a span of 21 bases. Looked up from germline, CDR1 is LGHDT and CDR2 is YNNKEL (reference sequence). The CDR3 covers 17 residues. The CDR3 DNA reads as TGTGCCAGCAGCTCGCTCTATCCCATTCAAAGAAAAAACATTCAGTACTTC. This codes for CASSSLYPIQRKNIQYF.

V and J are TRBV4-1 and TRBJ2-5, with D perhaps matching TRBD1 (5 bases). The CDR3 is 14 residues long. Germline CDR1 MGHRA, CDR2 YSYEKL. V lost 5 bases and J 4 bases, leaving 14 bases between the germline ends. CDR3 sequence reads: CASSEQIGAETQYF. CDR3 DNA sequence: TGCGCCAGCAGCGAACAGATAGGGGCAGAGACCCAGTACTTC.

The rearrangement joins TRBV30 to TRBJ2-7; D is undetermined. This CDR3 region has 12 residues. CDR1 and CDR2 from the germline V gene are GTSNPN and SVGIG (reference sequence). With 0 bases removed from V and 6 bases from J, the gap between germline ends came to 9 bases. The CDR3 is CAWSVLGREQYF. The CDR3 DNA reads TGTGCCTGGAGTGTCCTGGGTCGCGAGCAGTACTTC.

This chain connects TRBV11-3 to TRBJ1-1; 7 nucleotides line up with TRBD1. The CDR3 spans 13 residues. V dropped 5 bases and J dropped 3; count of bases not matched to a gene: 3. Germline V lookup: CDR1 SGHNT, CDR2 YENEEA. The CDR3 sequence is CASSLGTDTEAFF. CDR3 nucleotide sequence: TGTGCCAGCAGCCTTGGGACAGACACTGAAGCTTTCTTT.

This clone was found a few times. The gene calls are TRBV18 and TRBJ2-1; D possibly corresponds to TRBD1 (6 bases). V was clipped by 4 bases and J by 9 bases, with 13 bases between them. CDR1 KGHSH and CDR2 LQKENI come from the germline V gene. The CDR3 spans 13 residues. The CDR3 is CASSLNRDGEQFF. For the CDR3, the DNA is TGTGCCAGCTCACTGAACAGGGATGGTGAGCAGTTCTTC.

This chain links TRBV29-1 with TRBJ1-1; D gene ambiguous. Germline loops: CDR1 SQVTM, CDR2 ANQGSEA. The CDR3 is made up of 10 amino acids. Trimming left V 7 bases short and J 10 bases short, with 13 bases between. CDR3 residues: CSAGTEVAFF. The CDR3 nucleotides are TGCAGCGCCGGAACCGAAGTAGCTTTCTTT.

This clone was observed a single time. V gene TRBV28 combines with J gene TRBJ1-1; TRBD1 might be the D (6 bases). The germline V gene encodes CDR1 MDHEN and CDR2 SYDVKM. The CDR3 extends over 11 amino acids. V lost 5 bases and J lost 11, with 12 bases in between. This CDR3 is CASSIQGYAFF. CDR3 sequence (DNA): TGTGCCAGCAGTATACAGGGTTACGCTTTCTTT.

The rearrangement links TRBV5-1 to TRBJ2-1, with 10 bases identical to TRBD1. This CDR3 region has 19 residues. The V and J ends lost 3 bases and 6 bases, in that order; junction bases with no gene match: 18. The germline CDR1 and CDR2 sequences are SGHRS and YFSETQ. The CDR3 sequence is CASSSTADRGLAGSNEQFF. The DNA for the CDR3 is TGCGCCAGCAGCTCGACCGCGGACAGGGGGTTAGCGGGGTCCAATGAGCAGTTCTTC.

The chain recombines TRBV5-5 with TRBJ2-5; weak D call: TRBD1 (7 bases). The CDR3 length is 15 residues. The germline V gene has CDR1 SGHKS and CDR2 YYEKEE (reference sequence). Trimming removed 4 bases at V and 2 bases at J, with 15 bases between. The CDR3 reads CASSQGAGQQETQYF. The CDR3 nucleotides are TGTGCCAGCAGCCAAGGGGCGGGACAGCAAGAGACCCAGTACTTC.

The chain recombines TRBV6-1 with TRBJ1-5, with D uncertain. The V end was cut by 1 base, the J end by 7 bases, with 8 bases between. Germline loops: CDR1 MNHNS, CDR2 SASEGT. CDR3 length: 13 residues. The CDR3 DNA is TGTGCCAGCAGTGAAGGGTGGCGACAGCCCCAGCATTTT. It is translated as CASSEGWRQPQHF.

This clone was seen just once. V gene TRBV6-1 combines with J gene TRBJ2-3; D gene unclear. CDR1 and CDR2 (germline): MNHNS, SASEGT. This CDR3 region has 13 residues. V lost 0 bases to trimming and J lost 4 bases, with 5 bases between them. As DNA, the CDR3 is TGTGCCAGCAGTGAAGCTCGCGCAGATACGCAGTATTTT. It codes for CASSEARADTQYF.

This clone ranks as large. The chain uses TRBV5-7 and TRBJ2-5, with D perhaps matching TRBD1 or TRBD2 (5 bases each). TRBV5-7 is recorded as an ORF, its role being uncertain. The CDR3 is made up of 14 amino acids. V lost 3 bases to trimming and J lost 1 base, with 10 bases between them. CDR3 in DNA: TGTGCCAGCAGCTCGGGACCCGCCCAAGAGACCCAGTACTTC. Protein product: CASSSGPAQETQYF.